The clone carrying this T cell receptor beta chain was counted between two and nine times. The data stem from a study of T cell repertoires in cytomegalovirus infection. Turning to the study itself: The public TCR beta signatures pointed to both CMV infection and matching HLA type.

This CDR3 has 16 residues. Per germline, CDR1 SQVTM and CDR2 ANQGSEA. V lost 4 bases and J lost 2; bases outside the gene matches: 10. From the reads, TCRdb called clonotypes with MiXCR, one entry per CDR3 protein. This sample has roughly 240,000 distinct CDR3 sequences; 6.5% occur once, and the top ten carry roughly 6.5%. The sequence was obtained from a human donor in good health (CMV status not recorded). Some clones in this sample may be carry-over from other donors' samples. V and J are TRBV29-1 and TRBJ2-1, with 8 bases that match TRBD1. The sequencing sample was made of PBMCs. CDR3: CSVADRAKLTYNEQFF. The CDR3 DNA is TGCAGCGTTGCGGACAGGGCAAAACTAACCTACAATGAGCAGTTCTTC.